The clone carrying this T cell receptor (beta chain) was counted a few times. Its cognate antigen is unknown. These data come from a study of T-cell reconstitution after alpha-beta-depleted transplantation in children. Findings and limits, study-wide: A year had passed since transplant, and T-cell counts and diversity by then came mostly from newly produced T cells.

A library of TCRbeta sequences, prepared with unique molecular identifiers, was generated. TCRdb recomputed calls from the PCR reads with MiXCR, one row per CDR3 protein. The sample includes approximately 190,000 distinct CDR3 sequences, 6.3% of them seen just once. This clonotype originated in a girl less than two years old with combined immunodeficiency, due to receive a stem cell transplant. Sequencing used PBMCs, obtained before TCRalphabeta/CD19-depleted stem cell transplant.

In DNA form, the CDR3 reads TGCGCCAGCAGCTACTCCAGGGGGGTCTACGAGCAGTACTTC. Translation gives CASSYSRGVYEQYF. This chain connects TRBV4-3 to TRBJ2-7, with D possibly TRBD1 on 7 matching bases. Trimming stripped 5 bases from V and 3 bases from J, with 14 bases between. Per the germline V gene, CDR1 is LGHNA and CDR2 is YSLEER. CDR3 length equals 14 residues.